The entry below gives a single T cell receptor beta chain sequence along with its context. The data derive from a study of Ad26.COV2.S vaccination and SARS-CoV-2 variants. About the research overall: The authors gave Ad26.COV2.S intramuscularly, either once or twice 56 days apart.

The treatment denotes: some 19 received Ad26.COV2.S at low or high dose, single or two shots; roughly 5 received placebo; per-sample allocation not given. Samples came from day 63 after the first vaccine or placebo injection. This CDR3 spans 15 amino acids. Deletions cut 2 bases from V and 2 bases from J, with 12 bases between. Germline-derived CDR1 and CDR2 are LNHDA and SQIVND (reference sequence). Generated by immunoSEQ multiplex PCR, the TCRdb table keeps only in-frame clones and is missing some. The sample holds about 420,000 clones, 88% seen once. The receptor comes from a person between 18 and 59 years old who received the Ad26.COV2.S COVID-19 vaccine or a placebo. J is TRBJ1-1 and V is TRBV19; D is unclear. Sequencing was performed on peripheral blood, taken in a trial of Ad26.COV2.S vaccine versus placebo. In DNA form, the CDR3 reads TGTGCCAGTAGTATATACGGACTGGGCAACACTGAAGCTTTCTTT. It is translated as CASSIYGLGNTEAFF.